Shown below are 14 T cell receptor beta chains from a single sample sequenced in a study of naive and memory T cell subsets. Both TRBC1 and TRBC2 were covered by a beta constant-region primer of two equimolar oligonucleotides. The ligated cDNA underwent four PCR rounds using SP2 and nested alpha and beta constant-region primers. TCRdb used MiXCR to reprocess the UMI-ligation and nested PCR reads, holding one entry per CDR3 protein. Seen here are roughly 100,000 distinct CDR3 sequences, roughly 15% observed once, and the top ten hold around 2.7%. Study-wide results and limits: A few larger clonotypes appeared in naive repertoires, especially CD8, possibly memory cells re-expressing CD45RA.

Which antigens these TCRs recognize remains unknown. Sequencing input: naive CD8+ T cells from blood. These receptors all come from a human donor in good health.

The V and J genes are TRBV10-3 and TRBJ2-1; D might be TRBD2 (5 bases). V dropped 3 bases and J dropped 2 bases, with 14 bases sitting between them. The germline CDR1 and CDR2 sequences are ENHRY and SYGVKD. This CDR3 region has 16 residues. The CDR3: CAISDDLLTTYNEQFF. The CDR3, as DNA: TGTGCCATCAGTGATGACCTGTTGACTACCTACAATGAGCAGTTCTTC.

The V and J genes are TRBV4-3 and TRBJ2-3; D remains unclear. The CDR3 has 14 amino acids. Germline CDR1 is LGHNA and CDR2 is YSLEER. V lost 0 bases to trimming and J lost 2 bases, with 6 bases between them. The CDR3 nucleotides read TGCGCCAGCAGCCAAGAGTACTCCACAGATACGCAGTATTTT. It codes for CASSQEYSTDTQYF.

This clonotype was seen at least ten times. The CDR3 protein is CASSLWGPGDTQYF. CDR3 DNA: TGTGCCAGCAGCTTATGGGGTCCGGGAGATACGCAGTATTTT. V gene TRBV7-8 combines with J gene TRBJ2-3; D ambiguous. Trimming left V 2 bases short and J 5 bases short, with 11 bases between. This CDR3 has 14 amino acids. Germline V gene lookup returns CDR1 SGHVS and CDR2 FQNEAQ.

This clonotype was detected ten times or more. The chain links TRBV27 to TRBJ2-3; D is ambiguous. The CDR3 extends over 15 amino acids. CDR1 MNHEY and CDR2 SMNVEV come from the germline V gene (reference sequence). V was shortened by 3 bases and J by 4 bases, with 14 bases between the two germline ends. The CDR3: CASSFNIGWADTQYF. The CDR3 bases are TGTGCCAGCAGTTTTAACATAGGGTGGGCAGATACGCAGTATTTT.

This chain connects TRBV9 to TRBJ1-1, with D possibly matching TRBD1 (6 bases). Germline V gives CDR1 SGDLS, CDR2 YYNGEE. CDR3 size: 14 residues. With 4 bases removed from V and 4 bases from J, the gap between germline ends came to 14 bases. CDR3 in amino acids: CASSSRGGATEAFF. The DNA of the CDR3 is TGTGCCAGCAGCTCCCGCGGGGGGGCCACTGAAGCTTTCTTT.

This rearrangement joins TRBV21-1 to TRBJ2-1. TRBV21-1 is given as a pseudogene. The CDR3 length is 11 residues. Written as DNA, the CDR3 is TGTGCCAGCGTCCGTGACAATGAGCAGTTCTTC. Its translation: CASVRDNEQFF.

The chain uses TRBV12-3 or TRBV12-4 and TRBJ2-5, with 7 bases matching TRBD2. The CDR3 spans 14 residues. V dropped 7 bases and J dropped 5; count of bases not matched to a gene: 10. The CDR3 coding sequence is TGTGCCAGCACCCTGGGGGGGATAGGGGAGACCCAGTACTTC. Protein: CASTLGGIGETQYF.

This clonotype was observed a handful of times. The V and J genes are TRBV7-9 and TRBJ2-7; D is perhaps TRBD1 (7 bases). V was trimmed by 4 bases and J by 2 bases, leaving 18 bases between them. The CDR3 totals 16 residues. Per germline, CDR1 SEHNR and CDR2 FQNEAQ (reference sequence). The CDR3, as DNA: TGTGCCAGCAGCTCCACCGGGGGACAGCGGACCTACGAGCAGTACTTC. Amino acid sequence: CASSSTGGQRTYEQYF.

The J gene is TRBJ2-6, the V gene TRBV6-2 or TRBV6-3; D unclear. Germline CDR1 is MNHEY and CDR2 is SVGEGT. V dropped 2 bases and J dropped 0 bases, with 17 bases sitting between them. The CDR3 is made up of 19 amino acids. The CDR3 sequence: CASSYMDDQPSSGANVLTF. CDR3 DNA sequence: TGTGCCAGCAGTTACATGGATGACCAACCAAGCTCTGGGGCCAACGTCCTGACTTTC.

This clonotype was picked up many times. The chain is built from TRBV9 and TRBJ1-1; D remains unclear. CDR3 size: 13 residues. From germline, CDR1 is SGDLS and CDR2 YYNGEE. Trimming pared 4 bases from V and 5 bases from J, leaving 12 bases between. The CDR3 sequence: CASSTYPGTEAFF. CDR3 sequence (DNA): TGTGCCAGCAGCACCTACCCGGGGACTGAAGCTTTCTTT.

The chain joins TRBV5-6 to TRBJ1-1; no reliable D call. This CDR3 is built from 14 residues. CDR1 and CDR2 from the germline V gene are SGHDT and YYEEEE. Between the trimmed V and J ends, which lost 5 bases and 10 bases, there was a span of 21 bases. The CDR3 coding sequence is TGTGCCAGCAGTTTCACTCTCAATGCGGTCGTAGCTTTCTTT. This codes for CASSFTLNAVVAFF.

The chain uses TRBV6-6 and TRBJ2-7; D may be TRBD2 (6 bases). This CDR3 comprises 14 residues. From germline, CDR1 is MNHNY and CDR2 SVGAGI (reference sequence). V lost 7 bases to trimming and J lost 4 bases, with 17 bases between them. In nucleotides, the CDR3 is TGTGCCAGCACACTCTATAGCGGAGCGTACGAGCAGTACTTC. This sequence encodes CASTLYSGAYEQYF.

This clonotype was counted between two and nine times. The chain carries TRBV5-6 and TRBJ2-5, with D possibly being TRBD1 (7 bases). The germline V and J ends were trimmed by 4 bases and 4 bases, with 17 bases remaining between them. The germline CDR1 and CDR2 sequences are SGHDT and YYEEEE. This CDR3 region has 15 residues. Written as DNA, the CDR3 is TGTGCCAGCAGCGCGGGGACAGCTCGTGTAGAGACCCAGTACTTC. Protein: CASSAGTARVETQYF.

The chain recombines TRBV2 with TRBJ1-2; TRBD1 is a possible D gene (5 bases). Per germline, CDR1 SNHLY and CDR2 FYNNEI. The CDR3 is made up of 14 amino acids. Deletions cut 1 base from V and 6 bases from J, with 12 bases between. CDR3 bases: TGTGCCAGCAGTGAAGACGGAGGAGGGGATGGCTACACCTTC. Protein sequence: CASSEDGGGDGYTF.